These T cell receptor beta chains were read from a single sample in a study of follicular helper T cells after annual influenza vaccination. Sequencing used immunoSEQ multiplex PCR; TCRdb keeps in-frame clones, though not all of them. The sample lists some 7,300 clones, over 70% occurring once. Material: CXCR5+ CD38- circulating T follicular helper cells from blood, obtained 7 days after influenza vaccination. The receptors derive from an adult who received the influenza vaccine. CDR3s leave out the opening cysteine and the closing phenylalanine or tryptophan. Part of the rows lack a size; the others show once, few, many or a class for expanded clones.

cdr3_aa v_call clone_size
ASRLGAGDTYEQY TRBV7-2 few
ASSEGADPEYYEQY TRBV2 .
ASSHGNVYEQY TRBV7-9 .
ASSLMGGYQETQY TRBV5-1 .
ASSYQGQGAGDTQY TRBV11-2 .
ASSRTGGYEQY TRBV7-2 few
ASSDSGGGEKLF TRBV27 .
ASSIFGNKDTQY TRBV19 few
SVGTGLRGISDTQY TRBV29-1 .
AIRDRGPKSNTGELF TRBV10-3 .